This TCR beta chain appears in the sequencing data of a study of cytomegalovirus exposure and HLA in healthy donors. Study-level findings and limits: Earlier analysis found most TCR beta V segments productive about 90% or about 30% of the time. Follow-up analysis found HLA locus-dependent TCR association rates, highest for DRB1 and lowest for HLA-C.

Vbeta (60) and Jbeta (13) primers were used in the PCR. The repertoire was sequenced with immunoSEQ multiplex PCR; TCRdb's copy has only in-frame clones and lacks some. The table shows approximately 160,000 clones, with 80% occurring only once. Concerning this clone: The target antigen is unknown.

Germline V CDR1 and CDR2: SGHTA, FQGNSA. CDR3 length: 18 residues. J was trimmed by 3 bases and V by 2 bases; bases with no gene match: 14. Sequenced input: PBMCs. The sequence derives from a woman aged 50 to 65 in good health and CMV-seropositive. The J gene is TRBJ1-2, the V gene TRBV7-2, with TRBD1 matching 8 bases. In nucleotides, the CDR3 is TGTGCCAGCAGCTTACGGACAGGGAACCCCCCCTATGACTATGGCTACACCTTC. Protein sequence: CASSLRTGNPPYDYGYTF.